Presented here are 22 T cell receptor beta chains from one specimen sequenced in a study of molecular identifiers for immune sequencing clone quantification. TCRdb used MiXCR to reprocess the PCR reads, holding one entry per CDR3 protein. The sample records some 70,000 distinct CDR3 sequences, 15% to 20% being singletons. Sequences were obtained from naive CD8+ T cells from blood, with Jurkat cell RNA spiked in. Subset meaning: FACS-sorted CD8+CD4-CCR7+CD45RA+ naive T cells. These receptors all stem from a human donor in good health. Some libraries in this study had Jurkat cell RNA spiked in.

As for this clonotype: Likely a read error: the CDR3 ends without its conserved phenylalanine or tryptophan. The chain recombines TRBV24-1 with TRBJ2-2; D is ambiguous. Per germline, CDR1 KGHDR and CDR2 SFDVKD. The CDR3 extends over 11 amino acids. Trimming shortened V by 7 bases and J by 6 bases, and 5 bases separated the two germline ends. CDR3 protein: CATSSPGELFL. DNA of the CDR3: TGTGCCACCAGCTCCCCCGGGGAGCTGTTTCTT.

In its sample, this clonotype was seen many times. This chain links TRBV7-2 with TRBJ1-2, with D possibly being TRBD1 (5 bases). Germline V gene data show CDR1 as SGHTA and CDR2 as FQGNSA. This CDR3 spans 14 amino acids. The V gene lost 5 bases and the J gene lost 4 bases, with 14 bases spanning the gap. CDR3 region: CASSPFGGGYGYTF. As DNA, the CDR3 is TGTGCCAGCAGCCCTTTTGGCGGGGGCTATGGCTACACCTTC.

This clonotype came up a few times. This may be a read error: a much more frequent sequence differs by one nucleotide. It is likely a read error, because the conserved phenylalanine at the end of the CDR3 is missing. V usage is TRBV4-1 and J usage is TRBJ2-5; D is undetermined. Trimming shortened V by 0 bases and J by 0 bases, and 8 bases separated the two germline ends. Per the germline V gene, CDR1 is MGHRA and CDR2 is YSYEKL. There are 15 residues in the CDR3. The CDR3 coding sequence is TGCGCCAGCAGCCAAGATAAAGGGAACCAAGAGACCCAGTACCTC. Protein: CASSQDKGNQETQYL.

This clonotype appeared many times. This chain uses TRBV5-4 with TRBJ2-6; 9 bases are a match to TRBD1. V was pared by 0 bases and J by 1 base, with 8 bases of the junction left unmatched. This CDR3 spans 19 amino acids. Looked up from germline, CDR1 is SGHNT and CDR2 is YYREEE (reference sequence). CDR3 DNA: TGTGCCAGCAGCTTGGAGACCCGGGACAGGGCTTCTGGGGCCAACGTCCTGACTTTC. It is translated as CASSLETRDRASGANVLTF.

A word on this clonotype: A much more abundant neighbour one base away suggests this may be a read error. This chain connects TRBV5-6 to TRBJ1-1, with 9 bases aligning to TRBD1. CDR1 and CDR2 (germline): SGHDT, YYEEEE. CDR3 length: 17 amino acids. The CDR3 DNA reads TGTGTCAGCAGCTTGATCCGGGACAGGGTTTTTAGGACTGAAGCTTTCTTT. Translated, it gives CVSSLIRDRVFRTEAFF.

As regards this clonotype: One end of the junction is discordant with germline, which a read error may explain. The chain joins TRBV12-3 or TRBV12-4 to TRBJ2-3; TRBD1 or TRBD2 may be the D gene (5 bases each). The CDR3 is 16 residues long. Written as DNA, the CDR3 is TGTGTCAGCAGTTTCCCCCGGGACGAAAGCACAGATACGCAGTATTTT. This translates into CVSSFPRDESTDTQYF.

The V gene is TRBV2, the J gene TRBJ2-7, with 7 nucleotides matching TRBD1. Trimming at V came to 3 bases and at J to 4 bases, leaving 9 bases not matched to a gene. This CDR3 has 15 amino acids. CDR1 is SNHLY and CDR2 is FYNNEI in the germline V gene. CDR3 amino acids: CASSERQGIGYEQYF. Here the CDR3 DNA reads TGTGCCAGCAGTGAGAGACAGGGCATCGGGTACGAGCAGTACTTC.

In this sample, this clonotype turned up many times. The rearrangement joins TRBV6-1 to TRBJ2-3; 8 nucleotides align to TRBD2. The CDR3 has 15 amino acids. CDR1 is MNHNS, CDR2 SASEGT, per germline. The junction had 6 bases not matched to a gene; V was cut back by 7 bases and J by 0 bases. DNA for the CDR3: TGTGCCAGCACTGGACTAGCACCTAGCACAGATACGCAGTATTTT. This sequence encodes CASTGLAPSTDTQYF.

Points on this clonotype: This sequence may be a read error, since a much larger clone differs from it by one base. The rearrangement links TRBV7-6 to TRBJ2-3; D is unclear. Trimming left V 0 bases short and J 4 bases short, with 14 bases between. This CDR3 spans 16 amino acids. Per the germline V gene, CDR1 is SGHVS and CDR2 is FNYEAQ. DNA for the CDR3: TGTGCCAGCAGCTTAGCTCGAGCGTTCTATTCAGATACGCAGTATTTT. Its protein product is CASSLARAFYSDTQYF.

This clonotype appeared many times. The rearrangement uses TRBV19 and TRBJ1-5; D is perhaps TRBD1 (5 bases). The CDR3 is 16 amino acids. Trimming pared 8 bases from V and 0 bases from J, leaving 17 bases between. Looked up from germline, CDR1 is LNHDA and CDR2 is SQIVND (reference sequence). In nucleotides, the CDR3 is TGTGCCAGTGCTCCGGGACTCGAATTTAGCAATCAGCCCCAGCATTTT. Protein: CASAPGLEFSNQPQHF. Filled out from reference TRBV19 and TRBJ1-5, the complete variable domain reads DGGITQSPKYLFRKEGQNVTLSCEQNLNHDAMYWYRQDPGQGLRLIYYSQIVNDFQKGDIAEGYSVSREKKESFPLTVTSAQKNPTAFYLCASAPGLEFSNQPQHFGDGTRLSIL.

This clonotype has at least ten counts. The chain recombines TRBV11-2 with TRBJ2-7, with D tentatively TRBD1 (5 bases). The CDR3 has 14 residues. Germline V gene data show CDR1 as SGHAT and CDR2 as FQNNGV. V lost 4 bases to trimming and J lost 4 bases, with 14 bases between them. The CDR3 here is CASSYTSTVYEQYF. In DNA form, the CDR3 reads TGTGCCAGCAGCTATACATCGACAGTGTACGAGCAGTACTTC. Full variable domain (missing parts from reference TRBV11-2 and TRBJ2-7): EAGVAQSPRYKIIEKRQSVAFWCNPISGHATLYWYQQILGQGPKLLIQFQNNGVVDDSQLPKDRFSAERLKGVDSTLKIQPAKLEDSAVYLCASSYTSTVYEQYFGPGTRLTVT.

This clonotype was found many times. The J gene is TRBJ2-1, the V gene TRBV2, with D perhaps TRBD1 or TRBD2 (5 bases each). V gave up 9 bases and J gave up 0 bases, with 12 bases separating them. Germline V CDR1 and CDR2: SNHLY, FYNNEI. The CDR3 extends over 14 amino acids. The CDR3 nucleotides are TGTGCCAGACACCGGGACGGCTCCTACAATGAGCAGTTCTTC. Its protein is CARHRDGSYNEQFF.

This clonotype was picked up many times. V is TRBV7-9 and J is TRBJ2-3; tentative D call: TRBD1 (6 bases). The germline V gene has CDR1 SEHNR and CDR2 FQNEAQ (reference sequence). The CDR3 runs 14 residues. The ends were cut back, 3 bases at V and 8 bases at J, with 15 bases in the middle. This CDR3 is CASSFIYTQGTQYF. In DNA form, the CDR3 reads TGTGCCAGCAGCTTTATCTACACACAGGGTACGCAGTATTTT.

This clonotype appeared many times. The genes are TRBV19 and TRBJ1-1; D might be TRBD1 (5 bases). CDR1 is LNHDA, CDR2 SQIVND, per germline (reference sequence). Trimming removed 4 bases at V and 7 bases at J, with 10 bases between. The CDR3 has 12 amino acids. The CDR3 region has the DNA TGTGCCAGTAGTACGAATCAGGGTGAAGCTTTCTTT. Its translation is CASSTNQGEAFF.

The sample holds many counts of this clonotype. The rearrangement joins TRBV4-3 to TRBJ2-3; TRBD2 aligns across 11 bases. The germline V gene encodes CDR1 LGHNA and CDR2 YSLEER. This CDR3 has 18 residues. V was clipped by 0 bases and J by 2 bases; unmatched bases: 7. CDR3 nucleotides: TGCGCCAGCAGCCAAGATGGGTCGGGACTAGCGGCCACAGATACGCAGTATTTT. It encodes CASSQDGSGLAATDTQYF.

This clonotype was seen a handful of times. V usage is TRBV5-1 and J usage is TRBJ1-4; a weak D match, TRBD1 (6 bases). Germline CDR1 and CDR2: SGHRS and YFSETQ. The CDR3 sequence is 18 residues long. V lost 0 bases to trimming and J lost 0 bases, with 15 bases between them. The CDR3 sequence is CASSLDRTVYATNEKLFF. The CDR3, as DNA: TGCGCCAGCAGCTTGGATCGGACAGTATATGCAACTAATGAAAAACTGTTTTTT.

This sequence joins TRBV11-2 and TRBJ2-1; D is unclear. Deletions cut 5 bases from V and 6 bases from J, with 8 bases between. Germline V lookup: CDR1 SGHAT, CDR2 FQNNGV. This CDR3 spans 12 amino acids. The CDR3 DNA sequence: TGTGCCAGCAGCCAGACCGGCAATGAGCAGTTCTTC. Translated: CASSQTGNEQFF. The full variable domain, its missing parts supplied by reference TRBV11-2 and TRBJ2-1, is EAGVAQSPRYKIIEKRQSVAFWCNPISGHATLYWYQQILGQGPKLLIQFQNNGVVDDSQLPKDRFSAERLKGVDSTLKIQPAKLEDSAVYLCASSQTGNEQFFGPGTRLTVL.

This clonotype was observed many times. The chain uses TRBV7-9 and TRBJ1-4; D unresolved. CDR3 length: 15 residues. V was trimmed by 5 bases and J by 4 bases, leaving 14 bases between them. The germline V gene encodes CDR1 SEHNR and CDR2 FQNEAQ (reference sequence). This chain's CDR3 is CASSRTMAVNEKLFF. Here the CDR3 DNA reads TGTGCCAGCAGCCGAACTATGGCAGTTAATGAAAAACTGTTTTTT.

In its sample, this clonotype was seen many times. The chain's CDR3 is CASSFGAEQYTDTQYF. The CDR3 region has the DNA TGTGCCAGCAGCTTTGGGGCGGAGCAGTACACAGATACGCAGTATTTT. This rearrangement joins TRBV7-9 to TRBJ2-3; possible D gene TRBD1, 5 bases. V lost 3 bases, J lost 2 bases, and 15 bases lay in between. CDR1 is SEHNR and CDR2 is FQNEAQ in the germline V gene (reference sequence). The CDR3 is made up of 16 amino acids.

This clonotype has more than one count but fewer than ten. This rearrangement joins TRBV4-2 to TRBJ2-5; possible D gene TRBD2, 6 bases. Trimming took off 5 bases at V and 5 bases at J, with 12 bases between the two ends. Germline V CDR1 and CDR2: LGHNA, YNFKEQ. The CDR3 runs 13 residues. CDR3 in amino acids: CASSEAGGETQYF. The DNA for the CDR3 is TGTGCCAGCAGCGAAGCAGGAGGGGAGACCCAGTACTTC.

This clonotype came up a few times. The V and J genes are TRBV19 and TRBJ2-7; TRBD1 aligns across 7 bases. Germline CDR1 reads LNHDA; CDR2 reads SQIVND (reference sequence). Losses at the gene ends were 4 bases for V and 3 bases for J; bases not matched to a gene: 6. The CDR3 has 14 residues. The DNA of the CDR3 is TGTGCCAGTAGTACGGGGACAGCGAACTACGAGCAGTACTTC. This gives the protein CASSTGTANYEQYF.

This clonotype occurred many times. V gene TRBV29-1 combines with J gene TRBJ2-5; 9 bases match TRBD2. This CDR3 spans 17 amino acids. Germline CDR1 SQVTM, CDR2 ANQGSEA. The trim removed 2 bases at V and 5 bases at J, leaving 15 bases unmatched. The CDR3 is CSVELPTPGLASETQYF. CDR3 DNA sequence: TGCAGCGTTGAATTGCCGACCCCGGGACTAGCAAGCGAGACCCAGTACTTC.